This is a list of T cell receptor beta chains from one sample in a study of cytomegalovirus exposure and HLA in healthy donors. The method was immunoSEQ multiplex PCR; TCRdb's version includes in-frame clones alone and lacks a portion of them. The sample lists under 150,000 clones, approximately 70% occurring once. The sample consisted of PBMCs. These TCRs come from a human donor in good health. CDR3s include the opening cysteine and the closing phenylalanine or tryptophan. Fields, in order: clone size, J gene, V gene, CDR3 protein. Size tells how often a clone was seen (once, few, many) or the class of an expanded clone, and some rows leave it out.

clone_size: NA; j_call: TRBJ2-2; v_call: TRBV25-1; cdr3_aa: CASSEKGPGQGPGELFF
clone_size: NA; j_call: TRBJ1-6; v_call: TRBV28; cdr3_aa: CASSFLADTLWSGTDDHSPLHF
clone_size: NA; j_call: TRBJ1-5; v_call: TRBV6-1; cdr3_aa: CASSELLGFGEGDQPQHF
clone_size: NA; j_call: TRBJ2-7; v_call: TRBV5-8; cdr3_aa: CASSPVDRGVQYF
clone_size: NA; j_call: TRBJ1-3; v_call: TRBV4-2; cdr3_aa: CASSQETGMNGNTIYF
clone_size: NA; j_call: TRBJ2-3; v_call: TRBV5-1; cdr3_aa: CASSFSSLADTQYF
clone_size: NA; j_call: TRBJ2-6; v_call: TRBV4-1; cdr3_aa: CASSQDPGGVGANVLTF
clone_size: few; j_call: TRBJ2-7; v_call: TRBV2; cdr3_aa: CASSRAPGSCF
clone_size: NA; j_call: TRBJ1-1; v_call: TRBV5-4; cdr3_aa: CASSSRGPVEAFF
clone_size: NA; j_call: TRBJ1-5; v_call: TRBV6-6; cdr3_aa: CASSYLGGFNQPQHF
clone_size: NA; j_call: NA; v_call: TRBV19; cdr3_aa: CASSIAGGGYEQYF
clone_size: NA; j_call: TRBJ1-2; v_call: TRBV27; cdr3_aa: CASSWGSGQYGYTF
clone_size: NA; j_call: TRBJ2-2; v_call: TRBV5-4; cdr3_aa: CASSLAQGAGELFF
clone_size: NA; j_call: TRBJ1-2; v_call: TRBV6-5; cdr3_aa: CASRTGTRDGYTF
clone_size: NA; j_call: TRBJ1-2; v_call: TRBV2; cdr3_aa: CASSVQVYGYTF
clone_size: NA; j_call: TRBJ1-6; v_call: TRBV6-5; cdr3_aa: CASRGAPYNSPLHF
clone_size: NA; j_call: TRBJ2-1; v_call: TRBV7-9; cdr3_aa: CASSLIPLTGYRDNEQFF
clone_size: NA; j_call: TRBJ1-4; v_call: TRBV15; cdr3_aa: CATSRVDRTNEKLFF
clone_size: NA; j_call: TRBJ1-4; v_call: TRBV6-1; cdr3_aa: CASSPGQGGSEKLFF
clone_size: NA; j_call: TRBJ2-7; v_call: TRBV30; cdr3_aa: CAWSAPPSSYEQYF
clone_size: NA; j_call: TRBJ2-5; v_call: TRBV6-6; cdr3_aa: CASSPPGDQETQYF
clone_size: NA; j_call: TRBJ1-5; v_call: TRBV19; cdr3_aa: CASTTNGGRDQPQHF
clone_size: NA; j_call: TRBJ2-2; v_call: TRBV7-8; cdr3_aa: CASSFKREAILTGELFF
clone_size: NA; j_call: TRBJ2-3; v_call: TRBV27; cdr3_aa: CASSPSGTGRDTQYF
clone_size: NA; j_call: TRBJ2-2; v_call: TRBV7-9; cdr3_aa: CASSLAGRTNTGELFF
clone_size: NA; j_call: TRBJ2-7; v_call: TRBV14; cdr3_aa: CASSPQRGGLSEQYF
clone_size: few; j_call: TRBJ1-2; v_call: TRBV5-8; cdr3_aa: CASSHQTGKLYYGYTF
clone_size: few; j_call: TRBJ2-1; v_call: TRBV5-4; cdr3_aa: CASSLEGASYNEQFF
clone_size: once; j_call: TRBJ1-2; v_call: TRBV9; cdr3_aa: CASSAPRQGPYYGYTF
clone_size: NA; j_call: TRBJ1-5; v_call: TRBV28; cdr3_aa: CASSSLTGFVDQPQHF
clone_size: few; j_call: TRBJ2-5; v_call: TRBV7-7; cdr3_aa: CASSSRWGPQETQYF
clone_size: NA; j_call: NA; v_call: TRBV27; cdr3_aa: CASSSTGYEQYF
clone_size: NA; j_call: TRBJ2-2; v_call: TRBV6-5; cdr3_aa: CASSSGTTNTGELFF
clone_size: NA; j_call: TRBJ1-1; v_call: TRBV2; cdr3_aa: CASSEMGGPNTEAFF
clone_size: few; j_call: TRBJ2-1; v_call: TRBV10-3; cdr3_aa: CVTAGTPYNEQFF
clone_size: few; j_call: TRBJ2-3; v_call: TRBV18; cdr3_aa: CASSLQQGATTDTQYF
clone_size: NA; j_call: TRBJ1-2; v_call: TRBV6-4; cdr3_aa: CASETGGDGYTF
clone_size: once; j_call: TRBJ2-5; v_call: TRBV4-1; cdr3_aa: CASSLNQGQETQYF
clone_size: few; j_call: TRBJ2-3; v_call: TRBV4-1; cdr3_aa: CASSQDTSTDTQYF
clone_size: NA; j_call: TRBJ2-5; v_call: TRBV27; cdr3_aa: CASRGGVLETQYF
clone_size: once; j_call: TRBJ2-5; v_call: TRBV11-2; cdr3_aa: CASSAGTVSAETQYF
clone_size: NA; j_call: TRBJ2-7; v_call: TRBV6-4; cdr3_aa: CADSMQGNEQYF
clone_size: few; j_call: TRBJ2-5; v_call: TRBV18; cdr3_aa: CATQGLYQETQYF
clone_size: NA; j_call: TRBJ2-2; v_call: TRBV23-1; cdr3_aa: CASSQNGLGRQGSGELFF
clone_size: few; j_call: TRBJ2-1; v_call: TRBV15; cdr3_aa: CATSRDGLAGDDEQFF
clone_size: NA; j_call: TRBJ2-1; v_call: TRBV5-1; cdr3_aa: CASNLVLGGNEQFF
clone_size: NA; j_call: TRBJ2-7; v_call: TRBV27; cdr3_aa: CASSLRAGGVWNEQYF
clone_size: NA; j_call: NA; v_call: TRBV29-1; cdr3_aa: CSANLGSYEQYF
clone_size: NA; j_call: TRBJ2-7; v_call: TRBV30; cdr3_aa: CAWSVGHPWSYEQYF
clone_size: NA; j_call: TRBJ2-5; v_call: TRBV10-3; cdr3_aa: CAISEFGTVQETQYF
clone_size: NA; j_call: TRBJ2-7; v_call: TRBV4-1; cdr3_aa: CASSPRTGEYEQYF
clone_size: NA; j_call: TRBJ2-3; v_call: TRBV10-3; cdr3_aa: CTISGQAISGTDTQYF
clone_size: few; j_call: TRBJ2-1; v_call: TRBV11-2; cdr3_aa: CASSSRLAGGISYNEQFF
clone_size: few; j_call: TRBJ2-1; v_call: TRBV5-4; cdr3_aa: CASSLAGGQEFF